This T cell receptor beta chain was captured in a study of radiotherapy plus CTLA-4 blockade in lung cancer. A remark on this clone: What it recognizes is unknown.

The CDR3 has 15 residues. Germline loops: CDR1 KGHSH, CDR2 LQKENI. With 2 bases removed from V and 2 bases from J, the gap between germline ends came to 11 bases. Those patients who had chemo-refractory metastatic non-small-cell lung cancer were given focal radiation along with CTLA-4 blockade through ipilimumab. The protocol was immunoSEQ multiplex PCR, while the TCRdb copy is restricted to in-frame clones and leaves out a portion. The sample includes about 80,000 clones, about 88% of them seen just once. Study outcomes and limitations: TCR clones from tumors expanded in blood after radiotherapy plus ipilimumab.

This sequence originates from a human donor with non-small cell lung cancer who had stable disease on radiotherapy plus ipilimumab. The sample in question was peripheral blood, obtained from a patient treated with radiotherapy plus ipilimumab. The gene calls are TRBV18 and TRBJ2-3, with D possibly TRBD1 on 6 matching bases. This CDR3 is CASSPGGRDTDTQYF. The CDR3 DNA is TGTGCCAGCTCACCAGGGGGCAGGGACACAGATACGCAGTATTTT.